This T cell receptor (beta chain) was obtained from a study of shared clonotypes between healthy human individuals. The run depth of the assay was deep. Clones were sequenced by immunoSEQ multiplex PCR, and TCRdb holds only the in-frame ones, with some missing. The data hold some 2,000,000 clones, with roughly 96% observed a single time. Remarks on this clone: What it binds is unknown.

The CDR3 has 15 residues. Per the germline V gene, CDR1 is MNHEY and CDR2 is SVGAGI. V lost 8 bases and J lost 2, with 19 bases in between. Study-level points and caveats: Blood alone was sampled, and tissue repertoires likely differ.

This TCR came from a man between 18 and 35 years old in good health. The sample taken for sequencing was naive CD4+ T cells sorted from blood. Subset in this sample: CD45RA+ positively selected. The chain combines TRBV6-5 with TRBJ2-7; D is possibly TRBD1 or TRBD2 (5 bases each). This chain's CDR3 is CASGGIGTGPYEQYF. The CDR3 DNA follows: TGTGCCAGCGGTGGGATCGGGACGGGACCCTACGAGCAGTACTTC.